This T cell receptor beta chain came from a study of cytomegalovirus exposure and HLA in healthy donors. The J segment lost 9 bases and the V segment lost 3 bases, leaving 9 bases of the junction unmatched. Germline lookup yields CDR1 MGHDK and CDR2 SYGVNS. The CDR3 is made up of 15 amino acids. About this clone: Its matching antigen is unknown.

Whole-study results and caveats: Further analysis was carried out later, and it showed several of the most significant clusters appearing linked to common viral pathogens. TCR beta sequences reportedly predicted most subjects' HLA-A and HLA-B alleles accurately. Earlier analysis found most TCR beta V segments productive about 87% or about 30% of the time.

With 60 Vbeta and 13 Jbeta primers, the PCR was carried out. Profiled with immunoSEQ multiplex PCR; TCRdb holds only in-frame clones, not every one. The repertoire holds about 130,000 clones, with approximately 80% as singletons. The source material was PBMCs. The chain uses TRBV25-1 and TRBJ2-1, with TRBD2 matching 9 bases. This sequence originates from a woman aged 18 to 35 in good health and CMV-seronegative. DNA of the CDR3: TGTGCCAGCAGTGATCTAAGGACTAGCGAGTCTGAGCAGTTCTTC. Translation: CASSDLRTSESEQFF.